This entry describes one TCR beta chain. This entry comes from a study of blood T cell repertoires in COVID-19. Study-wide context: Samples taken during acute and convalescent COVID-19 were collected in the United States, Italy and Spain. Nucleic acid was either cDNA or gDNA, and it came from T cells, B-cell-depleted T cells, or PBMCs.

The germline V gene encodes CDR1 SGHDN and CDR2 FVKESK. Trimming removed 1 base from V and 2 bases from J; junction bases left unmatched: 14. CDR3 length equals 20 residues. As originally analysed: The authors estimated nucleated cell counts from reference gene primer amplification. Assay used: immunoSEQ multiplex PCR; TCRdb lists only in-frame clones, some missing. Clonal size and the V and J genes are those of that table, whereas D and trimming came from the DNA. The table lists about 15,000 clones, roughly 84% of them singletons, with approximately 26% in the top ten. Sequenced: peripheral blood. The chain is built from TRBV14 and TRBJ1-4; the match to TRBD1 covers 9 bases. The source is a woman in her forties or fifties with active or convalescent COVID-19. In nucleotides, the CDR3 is TGTGCCAGCAGCCAAGGGACGGGACAGGGTTTCACTCGGACTAATGAAAAACTGTTTTTT. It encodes CASSQGTGQGFTRTNEKLFF.